The 32 T cell receptor beta chains below come from one sample, sequenced in a study of blood T cell repertoires in COVID-19. Assay: immunoSEQ multiplex PCR; the TCRdb copy retains only in-frame clones and omits some. This sample carries 340,000 or so clones, about 86% of them seen once, and the ten largest clones take 2.5% to 3.5%. The sample was peripheral blood. The origin of the receptors is a man aged 25 to 40 with active or convalescent COVID-19.

This chain uses TRBV4-1 with TRBJ2-3, with TRBD1 matching 7 bases. Trimming took 1 base from V and 5 from J; bases not matched to a gene: 6. Germline loops: CDR1 MGHRA, CDR2 YSYEKL. CDR3 length: 15 residues. As DNA, the CDR3 is TGCGCCAGCAGCCAAGCTACAGGGGACGGAGATACGCAGTATTTT. It encodes CASSQATGDGDTQYF.

The chain is built from TRBV6-6 and TRBJ1-2; D is uncertain. CDR3 length: 15 residues. V shed 3 bases and J shed 3 bases, with 14 bases lying between them. The germline V gene encodes CDR1 MNHNY and CDR2 SVGAGI (reference sequence). The CDR3 DNA sequence: TGTGCCAGCAGTTATTCCGAGGGAGGTGACTATGGCTACACCTTC. It is translated as CASSYSEGGDYGYTF.

The rearrangement uses TRBV2 and TRBJ2-3, with 7 bases that match TRBD2. V gave up 4 bases and J gave up 1 base; unmatched junction bases: 8. The CDR3 is made up of 16 amino acids. Germline V gene sequence: CDR1 SNHLY, CDR2 FYNNEI. The CDR3 DNA is TGTGCCAGCAGTGCCGGGCCTGCGGGGGGCACAGATACGCAGTATTTT. This codes for CASSAGPAGGTDTQYF.

V is TRBV12-3 or TRBV12-4 and J is TRBJ2-3; possible D gene TRBD1, 5 bases. Trimming stripped 5 bases from V and 8 bases from J, with 14 bases between. This CDR3 contains 13 residues. CDR3 in amino acids: CASSGRETGTQYF. The CDR3 DNA is TGTGCCAGCAGTGGCAGGGAAACGGGTACGCAGTATTTT.

The J gene is TRBJ1-5, the V gene TRBV19; D might be TRBD1 (5 bases). Germline CDR1 LNHDA, CDR2 SQIVND (reference sequence). V gave up 4 bases and J gave up 4 bases, with 14 bases separating them. The CDR3 length is 15 residues. In nucleotides, the CDR3 is TGTGCCAGTAGTACGACATCGGGGACTAATCAGCCCCAGCATTTT. This translates into CASSTTSGTNQPQHF.

The chain is built from TRBV2 and TRBJ2-1; TRBD2 matches 11 bases. V gave up 8 bases and J gave up 5 bases; unmatched junction bases: 5. The germline CDR1 and CDR2 sequences are SNHLY and FYNNEI. The CDR3 runs to 14 residues. The CDR3 DNA reads as TGTGCCAGCGACCTAGCGGGGGGAGACAATGAGCAGTTCTTC. This encodes CASDLAGGDNEQFF.

CDR3 in DNA: TGCAGCTTCGGACAGGGGGCGTCCGAGCAGTACTTC. The encoded protein is CSFGQGASEQYF. This chain connects TRBV29-1 to TRBJ2-7, with TRBD1 identical over 11 bases. The CDR3 runs to 12 residues. Germline CDR1 reads SQVTM; CDR2 reads ANQGSEA. V lost 8 bases to trimming and J lost 6 bases; unmatched junction nucleotides: 6.

The chain uses TRBV4-2 and TRBJ2-7; the D is unclear. The CDR3 totals 12 residues. Germline V gene sequence: CDR1 LGHNA, CDR2 YNFKEQ. V lost 4 bases and J 6 bases, leaving 10 bases between the germline ends. Here the CDR3 reads CASSLDTSEQYF. CDR3 sequence (DNA): TGTGCCAGCAGCCTCGACACGTCCGAGCAGTACTTC.

This chain connects TRBV4-1 to TRBJ2-2; 9 bases are shared with TRBD1. This CDR3 is 16 amino acids long. The junction had 8 bases not matched to a gene; V was cut back by 4 bases and J by 5 bases. The germline V gene has CDR1 MGHRA and CDR2 YSYEKL. The CDR3 DNA is TGCGCCAGCAGCCGCCCGACCGGGACAGGGACCGGGGAGCTGTTTTTT. This codes for CASSRPTGTGTGELFF.

The chain couples TRBV5-5 to TRBJ1-1, with D possibly being TRBD1 (6 bases). Germline CDR1 SGHKS, CDR2 YYEKEE (reference sequence). Trimming cost V 1 base and J 5 bases, with 21 bases left between them. The CDR3 sequence is 17 residues long. This CDR3 reads CASSLRLFVGGGTEAFF. The CDR3 nucleotides read TGTGCCAGCAGCTTGCGTCTTTTCGTGGGAGGGGGGACTGAAGCTTTCTTT.

The CDR3 sequence is CASSSGGSYNEQFF. In nucleotides, the CDR3 is TGTGCCAGCAGCTCGGGGGGCTCCTACAATGAGCAGTTCTTC. V gene TRBV5-4 combines with J gene TRBJ2-1; TRBD2 aligns across 7 bases. The CDR3 has 14 amino acids. V lost 3 bases to trimming and J lost 0 bases; unmatched junction nucleotides: 0. Germline V gene sequence: CDR1 SGHNT, CDR2 YYREEE (reference sequence).

V gene TRBV10-3 combines with J gene TRBJ2-7, with 9 positions matching TRBD2. Germline V gene data show CDR1 as ENHRY and CDR2 as SYGVKD. V shed 7 bases, J shed 5 bases, and the junction held 18 bases outside the gene matches. The CDR3 is 17 residues long. CDR3 sequence reads: CAITRGATGGRDDEQYF. The CDR3 nucleotides are TGTGCCATCACCCGGGGGGCGACTGGCGGGAGGGATGACGAGCAGTACTTC.

The sample holds a few counts of this clone. V usage is TRBV5-1 and J usage is TRBJ2-7; D is perhaps TRBD1 (6 bases). This CDR3 is 15 amino acids long. The germline V gene has CDR1 SGHRS and CDR2 YFSETQ. V was clipped by 4 bases and J by 5 bases, with 19 bases between them. CDR3 nucleotides: TGCGCCAGCAGCAAGGGGCAGGGGAGATCCAACGAGCAGTACTTC. This sequence encodes CASSKGQGRSNEQYF.

V is TRBV7-6 and J is TRBJ2-6; 8 bases align to TRBD2. Germline CDR1 is SGHVS and CDR2 is FNYEAQ. Trimming removed 0 bases from V and 1 base from J; junction bases left unmatched: 5. This CDR3 is built from 18 residues. CDR3 bases: TGTGCCAGCAGCTTAGCTTCAAGCGGGAGTTCTGGGGCCAACGTCCTGACTTTC. Translated, it gives CASSLASSGSSGANVLTF.

This chain uses TRBV7-2 with TRBJ2-5; no definite D call. Deletions cut 5 bases from V and 6 bases from J, with 16 bases between. The CDR3 runs 14 residues. Germline assignment: CDR1 SGHTA and CDR2 FQGNSA. CDR3: CASSTPGLTKTQYF. The CDR3 DNA sequence: TGTGCCAGCAGCACCCCGGGTCTCACGAAGACCCAGTACTTC. The full variable domain, in which reference TRBV7-2 and TRBJ2-5 provide the parts outside the CDR3, is GAGVSQSPSNKVTEKGKDVELRCDPISGHTALYWYRQSLGQGLEFLIYFQGNSAPDKSGLPSDRFSAERTGGSVSTLTIQRTQQEDSAVYLCASSTPGLTKTQYFGPGTRLLVL.

The chain uses TRBV2 and TRBJ2-7; 16 positions agree with TRBD2. With 9 bases clipped from V and 5 bases from J, the junction kept 10 bases outside the gene matches. Germline CDR1 and CDR2: SNHLY and FYNNEI. The length of the CDR3 is 16 residues. The CDR3 is CASSGLAGGPRNEQYF. The CDR3 DNA follows: TGTGCCAGTTCGGGACTAGCGGGAGGGCCTAGGAACGAGCAGTACTTC.

The chain employs TRBV18 and TRBJ2-6; 7 bases align to TRBD1. This CDR3 contains 16 residues. Germline CDR1 is KGHSH and CDR2 is LQKENI. Losses at the gene ends were 0 bases for V and 4 bases for J; bases not matched to a gene: 3. The CDR3 DNA follows: TGTGCCAGCTCACCACCGAGGGGGCTCGGGGCCAACGTCCTGACTTTC. Translation: CASSPPRGLGANVLTF.

The rearrangement uses TRBV25-1 and TRBJ2-1; D remains ambiguous. The CDR3 extends over 16 amino acids. Between the trimmed V and J ends, which lost 6 bases and 2 bases, there was a span of 17 bases. Germline CDR1 and CDR2: MGHDK and SYGVNS. The CDR3 region has the DNA TGTGCCAGCAGCCCCGGAGCGCCAGCTCCCTACAATGAGCAGTTCTTC. Its translation is CASSPGAPAPYNEQFF.

The table lists this clone with a count of one. The rearrangement joins TRBV11-3 to TRBJ1-2; tentatively, D is TRBD1 (5 bases). The CDR3 contains 13 residues. Germline V gene sequence: CDR1 SGHNT, CDR2 YENEEA. V was pared by 2 bases and J by 8 bases, with 12 bases between. The CDR3 sequence is CASSLTAGHGYTF. As DNA, the CDR3 is TGTGCCAGCAGCTTAACGGCAGGGCACGGCTACACCTTC.

The V call is TRBV24-1, the J call TRBJ1-2, with 7 bases fitting TRBD1. Trimming took 1 base from V and 6 from J; bases not matched to a gene: 10. Germline V gives CDR1 KGHDR, CDR2 SFDVKD. The CDR3 consists of 16 residues. The chain's CDR3 is CATSDFGTDREDGYTF. The CDR3 nucleotides read TGTGCCACCAGTGATTTCGGGACAGATCGTGAAGATGGCTACACCTTC.

The V and J genes are TRBV5-5 and TRBJ1-1; D is unclear. V lost 2 bases and J 2 bases, leaving 10 bases between the germline ends. The CDR3 consists of 14 residues. From germline, CDR1 is SGHKS and CDR2 YYEKEE (reference sequence). Written as DNA, the CDR3 is TGTGCCAGCAGCTTCCCAGGCTCCAACACTGAAGCTTTCTTT. Its protein product is CASSFPGSNTEAFF.

The chain's CDR3 is CASSSGTSGSRDTQYF. DNA for the CDR3: TGTGCCAGCAGTTCCGGGACTAGCGGGAGCAGGGATACGCAGTATTTT. V is TRBV28 and J is TRBJ2-3; 14 nucleotides align to TRBD2. J was trimmed by 6 bases and V by 4 bases; bases with no gene match: 6. From germline, CDR1 is MDHEN and CDR2 SYDVKM. The CDR3 runs 16 residues.

The chain employs TRBV6-5 and TRBJ1-3; D is perhaps TRBD1 (5 bases). The CDR3 length is 15 residues. Germline CDR1 reads MNHEY; CDR2 reads SVGAGI. Trimming took 5 bases from V and 1 from J, leaving 12 bases between them. CDR3 in DNA: TGTGCCAGCAGTCGGCCCGGGACTTCTGGAAACACCATATATTTT. Its translation: CASSRPGTSGNTIYF.

V and J are TRBV5-5 and TRBJ1-5; 8 bases are shared with TRBD1. Germline assignment: CDR1 SGHKS and CDR2 YYEKEE (reference sequence). The CDR3 length is 13 residues. The junction had 9 bases not matched to a gene; V was cut back by 0 bases and J by 16 bases. CDR3: CASSLAGQGAAHF. CDR3 in DNA: TGTGCCAGCAGCTTGGCTGGCCAGGGGGCTGCTCATTTT.

The chain carries TRBV9 and TRBJ2-2; 11 bases match TRBD2. The CDR3 consists of 17 residues. From germline, CDR1 is SGDLS and CDR2 YYNGEE. With 4 bases clipped from V and 3 bases from J, the junction kept 8 bases outside the gene matches. The CDR3 DNA reads as TGTGCCAGCAGCCATCCGGGACTAGCGGTCTACACCGGGGAGCTGTTTTTT. Translation gives CASSHPGLAVYTGELFF.

The chain is built from TRBV19 and TRBJ1-2; no reliable D call. Germline CDR1 LNHDA, CDR2 SQIVND (reference sequence). The CDR3 contains 14 residues. The V end was cut by 9 bases, the J end by 5 bases, with 19 bases between. CDR3 protein: CASMFPSPRYGYTF. The CDR3 DNA sequence: TGTGCCAGCATGTTTCCTAGCCCTAGGTATGGCTACACCTTC.

The chain joins TRBV11-2 to TRBJ2-1; 7 bases match TRBD1. Per germline, CDR1 SGHAT and CDR2 FQNNGV. The CDR3 has 13 residues. Trimming cost V 4 bases and J 7 bases; bases outside gene matches: 4. CDR3 sequence: CASSYDRANEQFF. Here the CDR3 DNA reads TGTGCCAGCAGCTATGACAGGGCTAATGAGCAGTTCTTC.

This clone was detected only a few times. The V call is TRBV7-3, the J call TRBJ2-3; D gene unclear. Trimming cost V 5 bases and J 1 base, with 13 bases left between them. The CDR3 covers 15 residues. CDR1 and CDR2 (germline): SGHTA, FQGTGA. CDR3 residues: CASSPSSAGTDTQYF. The CDR3, as DNA: TGTGCCAGCAGCCCCTCCTCGGCGGGCACAGATACGCAGTATTTT.

The gene calls are TRBV28 and TRBJ1-1; possible D gene TRBD1, 6 bases. V lost 7 bases and J lost 1, with 13 bases in between. The germline V gene has CDR1 MDHEN and CDR2 SYDVKM. The CDR3 is 14 residues long. CDR3 DNA: TGTGCCAGCAAACCACAGGGTCCGAACACTGAAGCTTTCTTT. This codes for CASKPQGPNTEAFF.

The J gene is TRBJ2-3, the V gene TRBV13, with 8 bases aligning to TRBD1. There are 14 residues in the CDR3. Trimming cost V 6 bases and J 3 bases; bases outside gene matches: 5. Per the germline V gene, CDR1 is PRHDT and CDR2 is FYEKMQ (reference sequence). The CDR3 loop is CASRRGQGTDTQYF. Written as DNA, the CDR3 is TGTGCCAGCAGGCGCGGACAGGGAACAGATACGCAGTATTTT.

This sequence joins TRBV7-2 and TRBJ1-6, with 8 bases that match TRBD1. Germline V gene sequence: CDR1 SGHTA, CDR2 FQGNSA. V lost 6 bases to trimming and J lost 12 bases; unmatched junction nucleotides: 7. The CDR3 consists of 13 residues. CDR3 loop: CASSRDRREPLHF. As DNA, the CDR3 is TGTGCCAGCAGTCGGGACAGGCGGGAACCCCTCCACTTT.

V is TRBV3-1 (or the pseudogene TRBV3-2) and J is TRBJ1-2, with TRBD1 as a possible D gene (6 bases). This CDR3 region has 15 residues. Deletions cut 0 bases from V and 6 bases from J, with 14 bases between. The germline gives CDR1 LGHDT, CDR2 YNNKEL (reference sequence). The CDR3 bases are TGTGCCAGCAGCCAAGATCGGGGGGGCGGAGATGGCTACACCTTC. Translating gives CASSQDRGGGDGYTF.